A selection of T cell receptor beta chains follows, all from one sample in a study of cytomegalovirus exposure and HLA in healthy donors. This table comes from immunoSEQ multiplex PCR, and its TCRdb copy is limited to in-frame clones, with some not included. The sample contains about 150,000 clones, 64% of which appear only once. Sequenced sample: PBMCs. These receptors all stem from a woman in her 30s in good health and CMV-seropositive. The CDR3 runs from the conserved cysteine through the conserved F or W.

J,V,CDR3
TRBJ2-2,TRBV9,CASSDDRGTGELFF
TRBJ2-1,TRBV7-9,CASSSTAYNEQFF
TRBJ1-3,TRBV10-3,CAISADRGTGNTIYF
TRBJ2-7,TRBV6-5,CASSYSQSTKGNEQYF
TRBJ1-6,TRBV25-1,CASSDFKGDSSPLHF
TRBJ1-2,TRBV5-6,CASSLFTPTYGYTF
TRBJ1-5,TRBV6-5,CASSKTVYQPQHF
TRBJ2-3,TRBV7-9,CASSKLDREGTDTQYF
TRBJ1-1,TRBV9,CASSHHSRGGNTEAFF
TRBJ2-2,TRBV21-1,CASSTTGDRRIGELFF
TRBJ1-5,TRBV4-1,CASSQVRVGNQPQHF
TRBJ2-7,TRBV9,CASSVTGTGLGEQYF
TRBJ1-3,TRBV2,CASSTGTGRGNTIYF
TRBJ1-6,TRBV19,CASSDKDANRFGDSPLHF